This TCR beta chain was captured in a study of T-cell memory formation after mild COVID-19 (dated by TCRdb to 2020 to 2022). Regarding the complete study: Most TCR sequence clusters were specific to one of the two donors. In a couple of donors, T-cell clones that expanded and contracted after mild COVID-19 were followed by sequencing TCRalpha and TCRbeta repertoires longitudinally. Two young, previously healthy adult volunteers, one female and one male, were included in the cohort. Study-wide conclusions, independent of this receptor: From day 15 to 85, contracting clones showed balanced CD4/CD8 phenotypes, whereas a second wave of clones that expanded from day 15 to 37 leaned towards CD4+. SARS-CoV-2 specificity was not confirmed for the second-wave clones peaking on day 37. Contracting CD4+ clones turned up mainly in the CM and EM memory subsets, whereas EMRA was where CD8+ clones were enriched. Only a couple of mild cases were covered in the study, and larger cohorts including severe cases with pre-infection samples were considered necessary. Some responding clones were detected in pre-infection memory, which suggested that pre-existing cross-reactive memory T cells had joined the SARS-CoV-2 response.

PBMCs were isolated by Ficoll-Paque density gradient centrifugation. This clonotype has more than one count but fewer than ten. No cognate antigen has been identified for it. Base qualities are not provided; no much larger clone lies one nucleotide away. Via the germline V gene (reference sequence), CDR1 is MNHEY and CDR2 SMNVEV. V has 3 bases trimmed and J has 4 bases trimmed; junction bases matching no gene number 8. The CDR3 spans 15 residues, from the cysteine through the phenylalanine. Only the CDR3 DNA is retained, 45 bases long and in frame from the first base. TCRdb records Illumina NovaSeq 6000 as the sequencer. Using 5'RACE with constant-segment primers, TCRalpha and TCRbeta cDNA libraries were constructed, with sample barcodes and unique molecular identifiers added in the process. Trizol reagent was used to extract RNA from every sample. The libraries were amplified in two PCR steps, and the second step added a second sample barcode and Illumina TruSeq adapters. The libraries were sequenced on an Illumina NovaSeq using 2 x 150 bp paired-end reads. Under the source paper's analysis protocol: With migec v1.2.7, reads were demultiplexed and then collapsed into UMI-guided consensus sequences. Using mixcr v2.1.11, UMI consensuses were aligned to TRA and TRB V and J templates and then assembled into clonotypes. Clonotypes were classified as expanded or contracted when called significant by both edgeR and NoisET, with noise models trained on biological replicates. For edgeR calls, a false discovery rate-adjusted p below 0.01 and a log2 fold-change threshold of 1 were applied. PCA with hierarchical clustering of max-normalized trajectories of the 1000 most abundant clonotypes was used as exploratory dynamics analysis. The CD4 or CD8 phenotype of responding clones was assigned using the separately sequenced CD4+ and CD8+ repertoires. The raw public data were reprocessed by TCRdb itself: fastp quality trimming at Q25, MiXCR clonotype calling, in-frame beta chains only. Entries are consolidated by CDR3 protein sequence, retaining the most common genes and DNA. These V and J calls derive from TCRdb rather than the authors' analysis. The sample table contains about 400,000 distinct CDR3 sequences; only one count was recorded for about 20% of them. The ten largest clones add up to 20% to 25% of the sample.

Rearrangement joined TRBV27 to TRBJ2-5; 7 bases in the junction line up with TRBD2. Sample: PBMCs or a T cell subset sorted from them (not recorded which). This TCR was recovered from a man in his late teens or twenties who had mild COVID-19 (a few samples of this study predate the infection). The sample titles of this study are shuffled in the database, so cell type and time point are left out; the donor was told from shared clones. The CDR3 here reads CASSLGFSGLETQYF. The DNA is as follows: TGTGCCAGCAGTTTGGGTTTTAGCGGGCTAGAGACCCAGTACTTC.